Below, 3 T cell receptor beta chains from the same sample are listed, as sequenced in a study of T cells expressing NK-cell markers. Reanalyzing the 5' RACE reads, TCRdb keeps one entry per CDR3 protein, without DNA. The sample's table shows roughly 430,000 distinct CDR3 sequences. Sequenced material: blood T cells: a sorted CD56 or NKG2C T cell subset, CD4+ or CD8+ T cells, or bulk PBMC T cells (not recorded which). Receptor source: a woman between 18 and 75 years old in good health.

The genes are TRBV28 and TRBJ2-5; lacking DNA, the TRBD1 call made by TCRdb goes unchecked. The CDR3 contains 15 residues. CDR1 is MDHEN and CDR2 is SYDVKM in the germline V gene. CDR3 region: CASSLYDRFGPKQYF.

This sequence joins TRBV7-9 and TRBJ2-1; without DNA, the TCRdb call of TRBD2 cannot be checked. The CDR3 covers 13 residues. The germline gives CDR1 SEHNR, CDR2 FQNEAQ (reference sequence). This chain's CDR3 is CASSLGRTVEQFF.

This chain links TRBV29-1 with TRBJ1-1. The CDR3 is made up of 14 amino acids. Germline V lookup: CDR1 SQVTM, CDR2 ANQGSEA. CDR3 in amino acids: CSVERRPMNTEAFF.